Presented here are 26 T cell receptor beta chains from one specimen sequenced in a study of OX40 agonist ivuxolimab in advanced cancers. Profiling relied on immunoSEQ multiplex PCR, and the TCRdb table lists in-frame clones only, not all of them. The profile shows tens of thousands of clones, approximately 90% of them singletons. Sequencing was performed on CD4+ or CD8+ T cells sorted from blood, taken in a trial of the OX40 agonist ivuxolimab. Source of these receptors: an adult with an advanced solid tumor such as melanoma, head and neck, liver or kidney cancer.

This chain links TRBV27 with TRBJ1-1, with D hard to call. This CDR3 is 14 amino acids long. Germline CDR1 is MNHEY and CDR2 is SMNVEV (reference sequence). Trimming left V 4 bases short and J 7 bases short, with 16 bases between. The CDR3 DNA reads as TGTGCCAGCAGTTCAGACCCGCGTCATATTGAAGCTTTCTTT. It translates to CASSSDPRHIEAFF.

The CDR3 DNA sequence: TGTGCCAGCAGCTCCCGACTAGTGCCAGATACGCAGTATTTT. It translates to CASSSRLVPDTQYF. The chain has TRBV11-3 and TRBJ2-3; TRBD2 is a possible D gene (6 bases). The CDR3 has 14 amino acids. CDR1 SGHNT and CDR2 YENEEA come from the germline V gene. Deletions cut 4 bases from V and 4 bases from J, with 12 bases between.

CDR3 DNA sequence: TGTGCCAGCAGCGATGACAGGGGGCTTAACAGTGAGCAGTTCTTC. Its protein product is CASSDDRGLNSEQFF. The chain couples TRBV28 to TRBJ2-1; 10 bases are shared with TRBD1. The CDR3 loop spans 15 amino acids. The trim removed 6 bases at V and 9 bases at J, leaving 11 bases unmatched. Germline assignment: CDR1 MDHEN and CDR2 SYDVKM.

This clone occurred once. The chain uses TRBV18 and TRBJ1-2, with 8 bases lining up with TRBD1. Germline CDR1 reads KGHSH; CDR2 reads LQKENI. The CDR3 loop spans 15 amino acids. The ends lost 3 bases at V and 7 bases at J; junction bases unmatched: 10. CDR3 loop: CASSPGDRGNGGYTF. CDR3 DNA sequence: TGTGCCAGCTCACCTGGAGACAGGGGTAACGGTGGCTACACCTTC.

The chain recombines TRBV7-2 with TRBJ2-7; no clear D. V dropped 2 bases and J dropped 3 bases, with 5 bases sitting between them. The germline CDR1 and CDR2 sequences are SGHTA and FQGNSA. CDR3 length: 12 residues. CDR3 bases: TGTGCCAGCAGCTTAACCGACTACGAGCAGTACTTC. This translates into CASSLTDYEQYF.

DNA for the CDR3: TGTGCCTGGACGTCTAGCGGGTTATACCATGAGCAGTTCTTC. This gives the protein CAWTSSGLYHEQFF. V usage is TRBV30 and J usage is TRBJ2-1, with 8 nucleotides matching TRBD2. The CDR3 loop spans 14 amino acids. The germline V gene encodes CDR1 GTSNPN and CDR2 SVGIG (reference sequence). V lost 4 bases to trimming and J lost 8 bases; unmatched junction nucleotides: 10.

The chain uses TRBV4-3 and TRBJ2-1; D could derive from TRBD1 or TRBD2 (5 bases each). Germline loops: CDR1 LGHNA, CDR2 YSLEER. Trimming stripped 0 bases from V and 5 bases from J, with 11 bases between. The CDR3 covers 15 residues. This CDR3 reads CASSQEGEWDNEQFF. CDR3 DNA sequence: TGCGCCAGCAGCCAAGAAGGGGAGTGGGACAATGAGCAGTTCTTC.

The rearrangement joins TRBV6-5 to TRBJ1-5, with unresolved D. CDR3 size: 15 residues. V lost 6 bases to trimming and J lost 0 bases, with 12 bases between them. Germline V lookup: CDR1 MNHEY, CDR2 SVGAGI. This CDR3 is CASRNDPGSNQPQHF. The CDR3 nucleotides are TGTGCCAGCAGAAACGACCCAGGTAGCAATCAGCCCCAGCATTTT.

The chain links TRBV15 to TRBJ2-7; tentatively, D is TRBD1 or TRBD2 (5 bases each). The germline V gene encodes CDR1 LNHNV and CDR2 YYDKDF (reference sequence). Trimming removed 4 bases from V and 0 bases from J, with 13 bases in between. CDR3 length: 15 amino acids. The CDR3 protein is CATSIGTGSSYEQYF. CDR3 in DNA: TGTGCCACCAGCATCGGGACGGGCAGCTCCTACGAGCAGTACTTC.

The rearrangement uses TRBV21-1 and TRBJ1-4. TRBV21-1 is classified as a pseudogene. The CDR3 spans 13 residues. CDR3 in amino acids: CASSRGEGEKLFF. The CDR3, as DNA: TGTGCCAGCAGCAGGGGAGAGGGGGAAAAACTGTTTTTT.

J is TRBJ2-3 and V is TRBV19; TRBD2 matches 8 bases. The V segment lost 6 bases and the J segment 5 bases; nucleotides outside the gene matches: 4. The CDR3 sequence is 13 residues long. Per germline, CDR1 LNHDA and CDR2 SQIVND (reference sequence). The CDR3 protein is CASSRTSQDTQYF. CDR3 bases: TGTGCCAGTAGCAGGACTAGCCAAGATACGCAGTATTTT.

V is TRBV9 and J is TRBJ2-3; 9 bases line up with TRBD1. The CDR3 totals 17 residues. Trimming cost V 0 bases and J 3 bases; bases outside gene matches: 8. Germline CDR1 and CDR2: SGDLS and YYNGEE. CDR3 sequence reads: CASSVVGVGQGTDTQYF. CDR3 in DNA: TGTGCCAGCAGCGTAGTGGGGGTGGGACAGGGAACAGATACGCAGTATTTT.

V gene TRBV27 combines with J gene TRBJ1-6; 8 positions match TRBD1. Germline V gene lookup returns CDR1 MNHEY and CDR2 SMNVEV (reference sequence). The CDR3 runs 14 residues. J lost 8 bases, V lost 3 bases, and 3 bases had no gene match. CDR3 sequence: CASSLQGAYSPLHF. The CDR3 DNA sequence: TGTGCCAGCAGTTTGCAGGGGGCGTATTCACCCCTCCACTTT.

The gene calls are TRBV30 and TRBJ1-2, with D possibly matching TRBD1 (5 bases). Germline lookup yields CDR1 GTSNPN and CDR2 SVGIG (reference sequence). V was shortened by 3 bases and J by 6 bases, with 14 bases between the two germline ends. This CDR3 region has 13 residues. The CDR3 region is CAWSLGQGNGYTF. The CDR3 DNA is TGTGCCTGGAGCCTCGGCCAGGGAAATGGCTACACCTTC.

J is TRBJ1-1 and V is TRBV28; D uncertain. Germline V gene sequence: CDR1 MDHEN, CDR2 SYDVKM. The CDR3 is 15 amino acids. Trimming removed 3 bases at V and 0 bases at J, with 11 bases between. The CDR3 protein is CASSFGRGMNTEAFF. DNA of the CDR3: TGTGCCAGCAGTTTTGGTCGGGGAATGAACACTGAAGCTTTCTTT.

This clone was picked up one time. The chain is built from TRBV4-3 and TRBJ2-2; 8 bases align to TRBD2. The CDR3 loop spans 14 amino acids. Germline loops: CDR1 LGHNA, CDR2 YSLEER. With V trimmed by 4 bases and J by 6 bases, 4 bases remained unmatched. DNA of the CDR3: TGCGCCAGCAGCCCGGGACTAGTGGCCGGGGAGCTGTTTTTT. It is translated as CASSPGLVAGELFF.

The rearrangement uses TRBV5-6 and TRBJ1-1, with 7 bases aligning to TRBD1. The germline V gene has CDR1 SGHDT and CDR2 YYEEEE. This CDR3 spans 13 amino acids. J lost 5 bases, V lost 4 bases, and 5 bases had no gene match. CDR3 nucleotides: TGTGCCAGCAGCCTGGGGACAGCTACTGAAGCTTTCTTT. Translated, it gives CASSLGTATEAFF.

The rearrangement uses TRBV6-5 and TRBJ1-1; maybe TRBD1 (6 bases). The germline V gene encodes CDR1 MNHEY and CDR2 SVGAGI. The V and J ends lost 7 bases and 4 bases respectively, with 13 bases between them. The CDR3 totals 13 residues. This chain's CDR3 is CASKGGEGTEAFF. CDR3 nucleotide sequence: TGTGCCAGCAAGGGGGGCGAGGGCACTGAAGCTTTCTTT.

V gene TRBV27 combines with J gene TRBJ2-2; 12 bases map to TRBD2. CDR3 length: 16 amino acids. V trimming: 5 bases; J trimming: 1 base; junction bases outside the gene matches: 2. Per germline, CDR1 MNHEY and CDR2 SMNVEV (reference sequence). CDR3 DNA sequence: TGTGCCAGCAGTCTACTAGCGGGAGGGAACACCGGGGAGCTGTTTTTT. This encodes CASSLLAGGNTGELFF.

The V and J genes are TRBV9 and TRBJ2-7; D is unresolved. Germline-derived CDR1 and CDR2 are SGDLS and YYNGEE. The CDR3 has 15 residues. Trimming left V 0 bases short and J 0 bases short, with 10 bases between. This chain's CDR3 is CASSVDGGSSYEQYF. CDR3 DNA sequence: TGTGCCAGCAGCGTAGACGGCGGCAGCTCCTACGAGCAGTACTTC. Using reference TRBV9 and TRBJ2-7 for the parts outside the CDR3, the full variable domain is DSGVTQTPKHLITATGQRVTLRCSPRSGDLSVYWYQQSLDQGLQFLIQYYNGEERAKGNILERFSAQQFPDLHSELNLSSLELGDSALYFCASSVDGGSSYEQYFGPGTRLTVT.

The chain uses TRBV27 and TRBJ2-7; D may be TRBD1 or TRBD2 (6 bases each). Germline CDR1 is MNHEY and CDR2 is SMNVEV (reference sequence). The CDR3 is 12 residues long. V lost 4 bases to trimming and J lost 6 bases, with 10 bases between them. In nucleotides, the CDR3 is TGTGCCAGCAGTTATCCGGGGGCCGAGCAGTACTTC. This sequence encodes CASSYPGAEQYF.

This clone showed up just once. The rearrangement links TRBV9 to TRBJ2-7; the D is unclear. The germline V gene has CDR1 SGDLS and CDR2 YYNGEE. CDR3 length: 14 residues. Trimming cost V 6 bases and J 4 bases, with 17 bases left between them. The DNA for the CDR3 is TGTGCCAGCACCACAGAAAAGGTGAAATACGAGCAGTACTTC. Protein product: CASTTEKVKYEQYF.

V usage is TRBV6-5 and J usage is TRBJ1-4; D is unresolved. Germline CDR1 is MNHEY and CDR2 is SVGAGI. The CDR3 contains 14 residues. Trimming took off 6 bases at V and 8 bases at J, with 16 bases between the two ends. The CDR3 spells CASSEDQIGEKLFF. The CDR3 coding sequence is TGTGCCAGCAGCGAAGACCAAATCGGGGAAAAACTGTTTTTT.

The V and J genes are TRBV19 and TRBJ2-7, with TRBD2 identical over 9 bases. The V gene end was trimmed by 5 bases and the J gene end by 6 bases; junction bases not matched to a gene: 14. The CDR3 loop spans 16 amino acids. CDR1 is LNHDA, CDR2 SQIVND, per germline (reference sequence). Here the CDR3 reads CASSDIRRLAEPEQYF. The CDR3 DNA follows: TGTGCCAGTAGTGACATCCGGAGACTAGCGGAGCCCGAGCAGTACTTC.

The rearrangement joins TRBV5-6 to TRBJ1-1, with no clear D. Trimming took off 5 bases at V and 0 bases at J, with 14 bases between the two ends. The germline V gene encodes CDR1 SGHDT and CDR2 YYEEEE. The length of the CDR3 is 15 residues. The CDR3 DNA reads TGTGCCAGCAGTTCAGAGGCGACAATGAACACTGAAGCTTTCTTT. Translating gives CASSSEATMNTEAFF.

The chain uses TRBV11-2 and TRBJ2-1, with TRBD1 matching 7 bases. The V segment lost 1 base and the J segment 0 bases; nucleotides outside the gene matches: 3. Germline CDR1 reads SGHAT; CDR2 reads FQNNGV. The CDR3 covers 16 residues. The CDR3 DNA is TGTGCCAGCAGCTTAGTATACAGGGGCTCCTACAATGAGCAGTTCTTC. It specifies CASSLVYRGSYNEQFF.